This T cell receptor (beta chain) was recorded in a study of T cell responses to AZD1222 COVID-19 vaccine (dated by TCRdb to the early 2020s). Background for the entire study: Because spike-specific TCR depth and breadth did not differ between the two schedules, AZD1222 recipients who got a second dose at roughly 4 weeks were pooled with those who got a second dose at roughly 12 weeks. Trial participants were enrolled by age into subgroups of 18-55, 56-69 and 70-plus years, and roughly 160, 29 and 62 TCR-sequenced participants, respectively, were included in these subgroups. TCR sequencing was performed for roughly 250 trial participants, of whom about 200 were given two doses of AZD1222 and 26 were given two doses of MenACWY control vaccine. Summary of the overall study and its limitations: Vaccine-associated CD4 TCRs spanned the whole spike protein, with dominant responses in regions 160-218 and 743-854. Nearly half of unique spike-specific TCRs reportedly recognized epitopes outside regions mutated in the B.1.351 and B.1.1.7 variants. Participants were mostly white British and included more females than males, and it was suggested by the authors that clonal diversity may have been underestimated. After two AZD1222 doses, both the breadth and the depth of spike-specific TCRs were significantly higher than at day 0 and than in MenACWY recipients. Because no day 14 peak-response samples were available, repertoires were characterized only after the peak T cell response. Conclusions about previously exposed vaccinees are limited because only a handful of AZD1222 recipients were SARS-CoV-2 seropositive at baseline. In the small 56-69-year group, the increase in depth fell short of significance, most likely because of low power.

V and J are truncated by 5 bases and 5 bases respectively, leaving an intervening sequence of 18 bases. Its CDR3 holds 15 amino acids, cysteine through phenylalanine. The DNA shown is the 45-base CDR3, in frame from base 1. According to the germline V gene (reference sequence), CDR1 reads MNHEY and CDR2 reads SMNVEV. The sample's time point label, in plain terms: baseline before first vaccination. Samples from vaccinated people were obtained from the UK trials COV001 and COV002, which included a single-blind randomized controlled phase 2/3 trial of AZD1222 (ChAdOx1 nCoV-19) in healthy adults. Trial participant PBMC samples were collected at day 0 and day 28 after the second dose for TCRbeta chain sequencing. In regard to this clone: No antigen is known for it. Base qualities are not recorded, but no much larger clone differs from it by a single base.

The CDR3 regions of human TCRbeta chains were analyzed by immunosequencing. The authors' analysis ran thus. TCRs in the repertoires were matched against a reference library of SARS-CoV-2-specific TCRs that had been generated with the MIRA antigen-specificity platform. Breadth was defined as the fraction of unique TCRs that were SARS-CoV-2-associated, and depth was defined as the fraction of total T cells that were SARS-CoV-2-associated. Using the MIRA data, every spike-specific TCR was mapped to the spike region that the TCR reacted to and assigned to either a CD4 or a CD8 class. Log10-transformed breadth and depth values were compared by one-way ANOVA with Sidak's multiple comparisons tests. The source is immuneACCESS, and TCRdb retained only in-frame sequences with V and J called. Part of the clones is not carried over; for the studies checked, unresolved V genes explain less than half of this, and the remainder is unexplained. D and trimming come from the DNA, and the V and J calls and clone size come from that table. The sample includes 90,000 or so clones, with 75% to 90% observed a single time. The ten largest account for 2.4% of the sample.

Recombination connected TRBV27 to TRBJ1-2, with the D gene too uncertain to name. The origin of this receptor is an adult in good health. This material consisted of peripheral blood, taken on day 0 of AZD1222 vaccination. CDR3 region: CASSPRTDGAYGYTF. The base sequence is TGTGCCAGCAGTCCTCGGACCGATGGAGCGTATGGCTACACCTTC.